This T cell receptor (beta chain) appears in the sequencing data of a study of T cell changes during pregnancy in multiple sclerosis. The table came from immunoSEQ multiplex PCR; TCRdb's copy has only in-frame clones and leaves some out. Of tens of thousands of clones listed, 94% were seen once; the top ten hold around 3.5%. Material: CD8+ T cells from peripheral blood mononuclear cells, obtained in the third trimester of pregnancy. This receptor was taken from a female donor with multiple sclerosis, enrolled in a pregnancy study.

CDR3: CASSEYLAGPSYEQYF. CDR3 bases: TGTGCCAGCAGTGAATACCTAGCGGGGCCTTCCTACGAGCAGTACTTC. The genes are TRBV2 and TRBJ2-7, with 9 bases aligning to TRBD2. Germline V gene sequence: CDR1 SNHLY, CDR2 FYNNEI. The CDR3 contains 16 residues. After removal of 2 bases from V and 1 base from J, the junction contained 6 bases not matched to a gene.